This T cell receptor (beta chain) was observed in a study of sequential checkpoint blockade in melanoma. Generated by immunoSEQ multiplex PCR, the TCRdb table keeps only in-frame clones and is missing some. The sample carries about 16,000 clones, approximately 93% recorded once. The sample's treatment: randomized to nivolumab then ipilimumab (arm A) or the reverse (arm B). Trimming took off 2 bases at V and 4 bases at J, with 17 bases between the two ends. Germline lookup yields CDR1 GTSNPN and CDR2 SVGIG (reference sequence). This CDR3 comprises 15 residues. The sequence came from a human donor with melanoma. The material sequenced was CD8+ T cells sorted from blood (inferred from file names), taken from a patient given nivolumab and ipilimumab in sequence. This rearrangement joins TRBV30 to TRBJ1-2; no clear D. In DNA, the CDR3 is TGTGCCTGGAGTTCCTCGACGAGGCTAGGCTATGGCTACACCTTC. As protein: CAWSSSTRLGYGYTF.